This paragraph reports one T cell receptor beta chain. The antigen is not known. It was genomic DNA that served as the template for profiling TCR beta VDJ and CDR3. TCRdb re-analysed the reads in MiXCR, keeping a single row per CDR3 protein. The sample records 190,000 or so distinct CDR3 sequences, approximately 60% being singletons. These data originate in a study of CD8+CD57+ T cells in acquired aplastic anemia. Looking at the study overall: Healthy donor CD4+ samples were sequenced to a depth that averaged roughly 9.9 million reads. Study-wide findings and caveats: Patients and controls shared some 30 CD8+ CDR3 sequences.

This CDR3 has 13 residues. The V gene lost 3 bases and the J gene lost 4 bases, with 7 bases spanning the gap. Material for sequencing was sorted CD4+, CD8+, or CD8+CD57+ T cells (not recorded which) from PBMCs. The sequence derives from a human donor in good health. The chain carries TRBV12-3 or TRBV12-4 and TRBJ2-1; TRBD1 might be the D (5 bases). CDR3 residues: CASSLTDYNEQFF. In DNA form, the CDR3 reads TGTGCCAGCAGTTTGACAGATTACAATGAGCAGTTCTTC.